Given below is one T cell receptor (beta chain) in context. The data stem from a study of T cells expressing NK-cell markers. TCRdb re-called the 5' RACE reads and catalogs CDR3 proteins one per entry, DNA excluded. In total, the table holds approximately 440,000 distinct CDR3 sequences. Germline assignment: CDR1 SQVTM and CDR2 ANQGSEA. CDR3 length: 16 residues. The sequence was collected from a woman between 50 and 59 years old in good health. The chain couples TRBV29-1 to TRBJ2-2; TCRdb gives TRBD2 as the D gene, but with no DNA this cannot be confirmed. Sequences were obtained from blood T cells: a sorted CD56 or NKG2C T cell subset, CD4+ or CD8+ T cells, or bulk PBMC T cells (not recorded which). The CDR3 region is CSVVLAGGSATGELFF.